The sequence of this T cell receptor (beta chain) was determined in a study of tumor-infiltrating lymphocytes in localized non-small cell lung cancer. Germline assignment: CDR1 SGHRS and CDR2 YFSETQ. The CDR3 has 16 residues. V lost 4 bases and J lost 4; bases outside the gene matches: 6. Measured with immunoSEQ multiplex PCR; TCRdb has only the in-frame clones, and not every one. The sample yields about 10,000 clones, 60% to 80% seen once. Sequencing was done on a sample of lung tumor tissue. The sequence derives from a human donor with non-small cell lung cancer. The chain uses TRBV5-1 and TRBJ2-1; TRBD2 aligns across 12 bases. This chain's CDR3 is CASSPTTSGGYNEQFF. The DNA for the CDR3 is TGCGCCAGCAGCCCCACGACTAGCGGGGGTTACAATGAGCAGTTCTTC.